The rows below give T cell receptor beta chains drawn from one sample of a study of identical twins. TCRdb recomputed calls from the 5' RACE reads with MiXCR, one row per CDR3 protein. The sample lists around 670,000 distinct CDR3 sequences, around 6% occurring once. Sequenced sample: naive T cells sorted from blood. These receptors were collected from a man between 18 and 29 years old in good health. Each CDR3 is given without its conserved first and last residue.

j_call | cdr3_length | v_call | cdr3_aa
TRBJ2-1 | 13 | TRBV4-1 | ASSVMGTKYNEQF
TRBJ2-1 | 16 | TRBV5-1 | ASSPQRMGDYLNNEQF
TRBJ2-1 | 14 | TRBV29-1 | SVPLGGRGGYNEQF
TRBJ2-4 | 12 | TRBV4-1 | ASSQEIGVGLAY
TRBJ2-2 | 15 | TRBV15 | ATRQTGVILNTGELF
TRBJ2-1 | 13 | TRBV7-2 | ASSLYGGNLVEQF
TRBJ1-4 | 10 | TRBV12-3/TRBV12-4 | ASRRGSEKLF
TRBJ2-2 | 11 | TRBV24-1 | ATSRGYTGELF
TRBJ2-7 | 11 | TRBV29-1 | SVSPSGYYEQY
TRBJ2-5 | 12 | TRBV7-9 | ASSFGSLQETQY
TRBJ2-1 | 15 | TRBV3-1 | ASSQDLGLAGGPRQF
TRBJ1-5 | 13 | TRBV27 | ASSPKGGAKQPQH
TRBJ2-3 | 12 | TRBV28 | ASSPARMVDTQY
TRBJ1-5 | 13 | TRBV3-1 | ASSQTGTVNQPQH
TRBJ2-5 | 12 | TRBV5-1 | ASSLAGVQETQY
TRBJ1-3 | 13 | TRBV9 | ASSGGDFSGNTIY
TRBJ2-7 | 12 | TRBV28 | ASSRVAGGREQY
TRBJ2-1 | 13 | TRBV29-1 | SLLTGTGTYNEQF
TRBJ2-3 | 14 | TRBV10-3 | AISPSGIGVTDTQY
TRBJ2-1 | 9 | TRBV5-1 | ASSLYEEQF
TRBJ2-5 | 15 | TRBV20-1 | SARIFPGQQIQETQY
TRBJ2-3 | 12 | TRBV15 | ATRVGTDTDTQY
TRBJ1-2 | 10 | TRBV28 | ASSGDAYGYT
TRBJ1-5 | 12 | TRBV2 | ASKITPSRQAQH
TRBJ2-5 | 10 | TRBV10-3 | ATRLAGKTQY
TRBJ2-1 | 12 | TRBV4-2 | ASSQEGRSAEQF
TRBJ2-3 | 13 | TRBV20-1 | SADRGASSTDTQY
TRBJ2-4 | 11 | TRBV12-3/TRBV12-4 | ASRDRAKNIQY
TRBJ2-7 | 13 | TRBV20-1 | SARAPRRSSYEQY
TRBJ1-2 | 16 | TRBV10-3 | AISESDGPAGSNYGYT
TRBJ1-2 | 11 | TRBV20-1 | SAPQGLGYGYT
TRBJ1-2 | 14 | TRBV6-5 | ASSYSKGQKVYGYT
TRBJ2-5 | 14 | TRBV12-3/TRBV12-4 | ASSRTGTNDQETQY
TRBJ1-2 | 13 | TRBV29-1 | SVDAGGKSNYGYT
TRBJ2-2 | 10 | TRBV7-2 | ASRSDLGELF
TRBJ2-1 | 14 | TRBV11-2 | ASSRSGLADQNEQF
TRBJ2-3 | 12 | TRBV20-1 | SAREAGSTDTQY
TRBJ2-5 | 11 | TRBV29-1 | SAGAGLQETQY
TRBJ2-1 | 11 | TRBV28 | ASSFGRSNEQF
TRBJ2-5 | 12 | TRBV5-1 | ASSLGRIQETQY
TRBJ2-3 | 12 | TRBV12-3/TRBV12-4 | ASSLSRGHGTQY
TRBJ2-1 | 11 | TRBV12-3/TRBV12-4 | AASEYSYNEQF
TRBJ2-3 | 15 | TRBV10-3 | AIRDPQLAGSTDTQY
TRBJ2-1 | 11 | TRBV19 | ASSIGLVNEQF
TRBJ2-4 | 13 | TRBV12-3/TRBV12-4 | ASSSWQGAKNIQY
TRBJ2-2 | 14 | TRBV19 | ASSDAAAKSSGELF
TRBJ2-2 | 11 | TRBV29-1 | SVTGRYTGELF
TRBJ2-2 | 11 | TRBV7-8 | ASSLVGNGELF
TRBJ2-5 | 13 | TRBV6-5 | ASSYDRGRKETQY
TRBJ2-3 | 12 | TRBV7-2 | ASSLDRGADTQY
TRBJ2-3 | 12 | TRBV29-1 | SVVGKGPADTQY
TRBJ1-2 | 13 | TRBV20-1 | SAKATGMPLYGYT
TRBJ2-3 | 16 | TRBV4-3 | ASSQDGVIDRGTDTQY